The rows below give T cell receptor beta chains drawn from one sample of a study of blood T cell repertoires in COVID-19. Clones were sequenced by immunoSEQ multiplex PCR, and TCRdb holds only the in-frame ones, with some missing. In the table there are around 62,000 clones, around 90% of which are singletons. Sequenced sample: peripheral blood. The receptors were sampled from a woman aged 55 to 70 with COVID-19, enrolled during active disease. The CDR3 runs from the conserved cysteine through the conserved F or W. The D gene is left open where the match is weak. Clone size appears in some rows only: once, few, many, or a class for an expanded clone.

V,J,size,length,D,DNA,CDR3
TRBV19,TRBJ2-1,NA,14,NA,TGTGCCAGTAGTCCCCCCCAGCTACAGAGTGAGCAGTTCTTC,CASSPPQLQSEQFF
TRBV9,TRBJ2-7,NA,15,TRBD1,TGTGCCAGCAGCGTAGGGTCGCAGGGGGCATACGAGCAGTACTTC,CASSVGSQGAYEQYF
TRBV29-1,TRBJ1-4,NA,13,TRBD1,TGCAGCGTTGATACAGGGGGTAATGAAAAACTGTTTTTT,CSVDTGGNEKLFF
TRBV2,TRBJ2-1,NA,15,TRBD1,TGTGCCAGCAGGGCAGGGGGCTCCCCCTACAATGAGCAGTTCTTC,CASRAGGSPYNEQFF
TRBV7-8,TRBJ1-2,NA,15,NA,TGTGCCAGCAGCTTAGAACAGTCACTCAACTATGGCTACACCTTC,CASSLEQSLNYGYTF
TRBV5-1,TRBJ2-1,NA,16,NA,TGCGCCAGCAGCTTGGCCTTGGGGATGGCGGGCAATGAGCAGTTCTTC,CASSLALGMAGNEQFF
TRBV18,TRBJ2-6,NA,16,TRBD1,TGTGCCAGCTCCATCAGACAGGGGGCTGGGGCCAACGTCCTGACTTTC,CASSIRQGAGANVLTF
TRBV11-2,TRBJ2-2,NA,15,NA,TGTGCCAGCGGGGGGAGGAGCGCGAACACCGGGGAGCTGTTTTTT,CASGGRSANTGELFF
TRBV7-6,TRBJ1-4,NA,15,NA,TGTGCCAGCAGCTTAGAGTGGGGAGGGGATGAAAAACTGTTTTTT,CASSLEWGGDEKLFF
TRBV4-3,TRBJ2-1,NA,16,TRBD2,TGCGCCAGCAGCCAAGGTTCAGCGGGGGGCAACAATGAGCAGTTCTTC,CASSQGSAGGNNEQFF
TRBV27,TRBJ1-4,NA,15,NA,TGTGCCAGCAGTTTATCGCCAGGGAATGGTGAAAAACTGTTTTTT,CASSLSPGNGEKLFF
TRBV27,TRBJ2-7,NA,15,TRBD1,TGTGCCAGCAGTATCGCCGGGACAGGCACCTACGAGCAGTACTTC,CASSIAGTGTYEQYF
TRBV9,TRBJ1-5,NA,13,NA,TGTGCCAGCAGCGTAAACAGCGGTCAGCCCCAGCATTTT,CASSVNSGQPQHF
TRBV11-2,TRBJ2-7,NA,14,NA,TGTGCCACCCGAACAGGGGAGGAATCCTACGAGCAGTACTTC,CATRTGEESYEQYF
TRBV5-1,TRBJ2-1,NA,15,TRBD2,TGCGCCAGCAGCTTGGTGCGGGAGCCCTACAATGAGCAGTTCTTC,CASSLVREPYNEQFF
TRBV2,TRBJ2-4,NA,13,NA,TGTGCCAGCATCCAGGGTACCAAAAACATTCAGTACTTC,CASIQGTKNIQYF
TRBV18,TRBJ2-2,few,16,NA,TGTGCCAGCTCACTAGGAGAAGCTGCGAACACCGGGGAGCTGTTTTTT,CASSLGEAANTGELFF
TRBV7-8,TRBJ2-7,NA,17,NA,TGTGCCAGCCTCACTTTCGGGAGACAGAGTCTTTCCGACGAGCAGTACTTC,CASLTFGRQSLSDEQYF
TRBV18,TRBJ2-7,NA,14,NA,TGTGCCAGCTCACCGGGCTCCCCAATCCACGAGCAGTACTTC,CASSPGSPIHEQYF
TRBV19,TRBJ2-7,NA,13,NA,TGTGCCAGTAGGAACAGGGTCTCCTACGAGCAGTACTTC,CASRNRVSYEQYF
TRBV11-2,TRBJ2-1,NA,15,NA,TGTGCCAGCAGCTTAATGGCGGGGAGTTACAATGAGCAGTTCTTC,CASSLMAGSYNEQFF
TRBV10-3,TRBJ1-1,NA,13,NA,TGTGCCATCAGTGAAGGCGGTTACACTGAAGCTTTCTTT,CAISEGGYTEAFF
TRBV11-3,TRBJ1-5,NA,16,NA,TGTGCCAGCAGCTTAGATGAAGGGGCCGGCAATCAGCCCCAGCATTTT,CASSLDEGAGNQPQHF
TRBV12-3/TRBV12-4,TRBJ2-5,NA,13,NA,TGTGCCAGCAGTTTGATAGGAGGGGAGACCCAGTACTTC,CASSLIGGETQYF
TRBV5-4,TRBJ1-2,NA,15,TRBD1,TGTGCCAGCAGCTTACCTCTGACAGGGGGGTATGGCTACACCTTC,CASSLPLTGGYGYTF
TRBV4-1,TRBJ1-1,NA,17,TRBD1,TGCGCCAGCAGCCACCGGACAGGGGGAGGTATGAACACTGAAGCTTTCTTT,CASSHRTGGGMNTEAFF
TRBV5-6,TRBJ2-1,NA,17,NA,TGTGCCAGCAGCTTGCTGCAGGGCGGCCAACTCTACAATGAGCAGTTCTTC,CASSLLQGGQLYNEQFF
TRBV3-1/TRBV3-2,TRBJ2-3,NA,17,TRBD1,TGTGCCAGCAGCCAAGATTACAGGGGGGCGAGGACAGATACGCAGTATTTT,CASSQDYRGARTDTQYF
TRBV27,TRBJ1-4,NA,17,NA,TGTGCCAGCAGCTACAGGGTACCCTTTGCAACTAATGAAAAACTGTTTTTT,CASSYRVPFATNEKLFF
TRBV5-1,TRBJ2-7,once,13,NA,TGCGCCAGCAGCTCTAGTTTCGGCTACGAGCAGTACTTC,CASSSSFGYEQYF
TRBV2,TRBJ2-7,NA,11,NA,TGTGCCAGCGGCGGCGCTGGCGAGCAGTACTTC,CASGGAGEQYF
TRBV28,TRBJ2-7,once,14,NA,TGTGCCAGCAGGTTACTAGCTAAGCCCTACGAGCAGTACTTC,CASRLLAKPYEQYF
TRBV6-5,TRBJ2-1,once,15,NA,TGTGCCAGCATTAGAACAGCCAGCTCCTACAATGAGCAGTTCTTC,CASIRTASSYNEQFF
TRBV15,TRBJ2-1,NA,15,TRBD2,TGTGCCACCAGAAAGACTAGCGGGAGGGCCGATGAGCAGTTCTTC,CATRKTSGRADEQFF
TRBV13,TRBJ2-7,NA,15,TRBD1,TGTGCCAGCAGATTACAGGGGGCCTCCTCCTACGAGCAGTACTTC,CASRLQGASSYEQYF
TRBV7-9,TRBJ2-6,NA,16,NA,TGTGCCATCCCACCCCCCGTCCTATCTGGGGCCAACGTCCTGACTTTC,CAIPPPVLSGANVLTF
TRBV28,TRBJ1-6,NA,13,NA,TGTGCCAGCGGTGGTGGGCTCAATTCACCCCTCCACTTT,CASGGGLNSPLHF